Listed here are 31 T cell receptor beta chains from one sample, sequenced in a study of blood T cell repertoires in COVID-19. Profiled with immunoSEQ multiplex PCR; TCRdb holds only in-frame clones, not every one. The profile shows fewer than 500,000 clones, 86% of them singletons. Source material: peripheral blood. The receptors stem from a woman aged 30 to 39 with active or convalescent COVID-19.

On this clone itself: This sequence may be a read error, since a much larger clone differs from it by one base. This chain joins TRBV14 and TRBJ1-3; the match to TRBD1 covers 8 bases. V lost 4 bases to trimming and J lost 0 bases; unmatched junction nucleotides: 5. Germline V gene lookup returns CDR1 SGHDN and CDR2 FVKESK. The CDR3 is 16 amino acids. Written as DNA, the CDR3 is TGTGCCAGCAGCCCAGGACAGGGAAGCTCTGGAAACACCATATATTTT. Protein product: CASSPGQGSSGNTIYF. Complete variable domain (other parts from reference TRBV14 and TRBJ1-3): EAGVTQFPSHSVIEKGQTVTLRCDPISGHDNLYWYRRVMGKEIKFLLHFVKESKQDESGMPNNRFLAERTGGTYSTLKVQPAELEDSGVYFCASSPGQGSSGNTIYFGEGSWLTVV.

J is TRBJ2-3 and V is TRBV3-1 (or the pseudogene TRBV3-2), with 15 bases fitting TRBD2. CDR1 and CDR2 from the germline V gene are LGHDT and YNNKEL (reference sequence). V trimming: 4 bases; J trimming: 6 bases; junction bases outside the gene matches: 5. The CDR3 has 16 amino acids. In DNA, the CDR3 is TGTGCCAGCAGCCCCGGACTAGCGGGGGGGTTGGATACGCAGTATTTT. It encodes CASSPGLAGGLDTQYF.

This chain links TRBV12-3 or TRBV12-4 with TRBJ1-2; D possibly corresponds to TRBD1 (6 bases). The CDR3 runs 13 residues. The V gene lost 6 bases and the J gene lost 0 bases, with 8 bases spanning the gap. CDR3 protein: CASRTGTNYGYTF. The CDR3 DNA follows: TGTGCCAGCAGAACAGGGACTAACTATGGCTACACCTTC.

CDR3 loop: CASSLDELAGFNEQFF. CDR3 nucleotide sequence: TGCGCCAGCAGCTTGGATGAACTAGCGGGTTTCAATGAGCAGTTCTTC. The chain combines TRBV5-1 with TRBJ2-1; 9 bases agree with TRBD2. The CDR3 consists of 16 residues. V gave up 0 bases and J gave up 6 bases; unmatched junction bases: 7. Germline values: CDR1 SGHRS, CDR2 YFSETQ.

The chain is built from TRBV2 and TRBJ2-3, with 10 nucleotides matching TRBD2. V was clipped by 3 bases and J by 2 bases; unmatched bases: 11. Per germline, CDR1 SNHLY and CDR2 FYNNEI. CDR3 length equals 18 residues. CDR3 in amino acids: CASSDPPVAGGPTDTQYF. The CDR3 nucleotides are TGTGCCAGCAGTGACCCGCCTGTAGCGGGAGGACCCACAGATACGCAGTATTTT.

Worth noting for this clone: The same CDR3 arises from other DNA sequences in this sample as well. The gene calls are TRBV3-1 (or the pseudogene TRBV3-2) and TRBJ1-1, with 7 bases lining up with TRBD1. V dropped 4 bases and J dropped 0; count of bases not matched to a gene: 5. The germline V gene has CDR1 LGHDT and CDR2 YNNKEL (reference sequence). The CDR3 extends over 15 amino acids. CDR3 region: CASSRSGQLNTEAFF. The CDR3 DNA is TGTGCCAGCAGCCGGTCGGGACAGTTGAACACTGAAGCTTTCTTT.

The V and J genes are TRBV20-1 and TRBJ2-5, with TRBD2 identical over 8 bases. Germline V gene sequence: CDR1 DFQATT, CDR2 SNEGSKA (reference sequence). The CDR3 length is 15 residues. The V and J ends lost 3 bases and 5 bases, in that order; junction bases with no gene match: 11. The CDR3 loop reads CSASLGGGFLETQYF. The CDR3 bases are TGCAGTGCTAGTCTCGGCGGGGGGTTCCTGGAGACCCAGTACTTC.

For this clone: Other nucleotide sequences in the sample specify the same CDR3. The CDR3 sequence is CASSLGQGGSPLHF. Here the CDR3 DNA reads TGTGCCAGCAGTCTAGGACAGGGCGGTTCACCCCTCCACTTT. The chain uses TRBV27 and TRBJ1-6; TRBD1 agrees at 8 bases. Germline CDR1 MNHEY, CDR2 SMNVEV (reference sequence). Germline trimming cut 5 bases from V and 9 bases from J; bases unmatched to any gene: 6. CDR3 length: 14 residues.

DNA for the CDR3: TGTGCCAGTAGTATTAATTTCGGACAGTCCTATGGCTACACCTTC. Protein sequence: CASSINFGQSYGYTF. The V gene is TRBV19, the J gene TRBJ1-2, with a weak D call TRBD1 (6 bases). The CDR3 runs 15 residues. Germline CDR1 and CDR2: LNHDA and SQIVND (reference sequence). The ends were cut back, 3 bases at V and 4 bases at J, with 15 bases in the middle.

V gene TRBV29-1 combines with J gene TRBJ1-2; TRBD1 is a possible D gene (5 bases). The germline CDR1 and CDR2 sequences are SQVTM and ANQGSEA. This CDR3 region has 14 residues. The germline V and J ends were trimmed by 0 bases and 2 bases, with 10 bases remaining between them. CDR3 DNA sequence: TGCAGCGTTGAAGAGTTGACAGAGAACTATGGCTACACCTTC. This gives the protein CSVEELTENYGYTF.

This chain joins TRBV6-5 and TRBJ1-5; 7 nucleotides match TRBD1. There are 15 residues in the CDR3. Germline CDR1 and CDR2: MNHEY and SVGAGI. V gave up 5 bases and J gave up 10 bases; unmatched junction bases: 14. The CDR3 DNA is TGTGCCAGCAGTCAACAGGGGACGCCGCTCCTTCCCCAGCATTTT. Translated: CASSQQGTPLLPQHF.

The rearrangement uses TRBV29-1 and TRBJ1-1, with D possibly matching TRBD1 (6 bases). The CDR3 is 12 amino acids. The germline V and J ends were trimmed by 8 bases and 4 bases, with 14 bases remaining between them. Germline lookup yields CDR1 SQVTM and CDR2 ANQGSEA. The CDR3 sequence: CSCPGQSTEAFF. The CDR3, as DNA: TGCAGCTGCCCAGGACAGTCCACTGAAGCTTTCTTT.

The gene calls are TRBV7-9 and TRBJ2-1; 9 bases are a match to TRBD1. Germline V lookup: CDR1 SEHNR, CDR2 FQNEAQ (reference sequence). V gave up 1 base and J gave up 4 bases; unmatched junction bases: 2. The CDR3 is made up of 15 amino acids. CDR3 nucleotides: TGTGCCAGCAGCTTAGGGACAGGGGATTACAATGAGCAGTTCTTC. Translation: CASSLGTGDYNEQFF.

The rearrangement uses TRBV20-1 and TRBJ2-3; 8 nucleotides line up with TRBD1. The CDR3 covers 15 residues. Trimming cost V 3 bases and J 1 base; bases outside gene matches: 6. CDR1 and CDR2 from the germline V gene are DFQATT and SNEGSKA (reference sequence). The CDR3 region is CSASPGTGRTDTQYF. The CDR3 nucleotides are TGCAGTGCTAGTCCCGGGACAGGCCGCACAGATACGCAGTATTTT.

As to this clone: This CDR3 is also generated by other DNA sequences in the sample. The rearrangement uses TRBV2 and TRBJ2-7; 10 bases match TRBD2. The V segment lost 7 bases and the J segment 3 bases; nucleotides outside the gene matches: 3. The CDR3 runs 13 residues. Germline-derived CDR1 and CDR2 are SNHLY and FYNNEI. CDR3 DNA: TGTGCCAGCACTCCTAGCGGGAGCTACGAGCAGTACTTC. This codes for CASTPSGSYEQYF.

This rearrangement joins TRBV6-6 to TRBJ1-2, with 7 bases that match TRBD1. The junction had 6 bases not matched to a gene; V was cut back by 6 bases and J by 5 bases. Looked up from germline, CDR1 is MNHNY and CDR2 is SVGAGI (reference sequence). This CDR3 spans 13 amino acids. CDR3 in DNA: TGTGCCAGCAGCCAGACAGGGCAGTATGGCTACACCTTC. It translates to CASSQTGQYGYTF.

The chain has TRBV6-1 and TRBJ2-7; a weak D match, TRBD2 (5 bases). This CDR3 has 13 residues. The V gene lost 1 base and the J gene lost 6 bases, with 10 bases spanning the gap. Germline V gives CDR1 MNHNS, CDR2 SASEGT. CDR3 in amino acids: CASSEDGSVEQYF. CDR3 sequence (DNA): TGTGCCAGCAGTGAAGATGGTAGCGTCGAGCAGTACTTC.

The chain employs TRBV30 and TRBJ1-5; no reliable D call. Trimming pared 0 bases from V and 0 bases from J, leaving 9 bases between. The germline CDR1 and CDR2 sequences are GTSNPN and SVGIG (reference sequence). CDR3 size: 15 residues. CDR3 in amino acids: CAWSVPGNSNQPQHF. CDR3 in DNA: TGTGCCTGGAGTGTACCCGGGAATAGCAATCAGCCCCAGCATTTT. Filled out from reference TRBV30 and TRBJ1-5, the complete variable domain reads SQTIHQWPATLVQPVGSPLSLECTVEGTSNPNLYWYRQAAGRGLQLLFYSVGIGQISSEVPQNLSASRPQDRQFILSSKKLLLSDSGFYLCAWSVPGNSNQPQHFGDGTRLSIL.

The J gene is TRBJ1-5, the V gene TRBV2; D gene uncertain. The CDR3 contains 15 residues. V gave up 6 bases and J gave up 2 bases, with 14 bases separating them. Germline CDR1 and CDR2: SNHLY and FYNNEI. CDR3 residues: CASRDFQSGNQPQHF. As DNA, the CDR3 is TGTGCCAGCAGAGACTTTCAGTCTGGCAATCAGCCCCAGCATTTT.

V gene TRBV5-1 combines with J gene TRBJ2-4; weak D call: TRBD2 (6 bases). The germline CDR1 and CDR2 sequences are SGHRS and YFSETQ. V was cut by 7 bases and J by 5 bases, with 19 bases left in between. This CDR3 contains 15 residues. The CDR3 reads CASSVGGGRENIQYF. CDR3 nucleotides: TGCGCCAGCTCAGTGGGGGGAGGACGTGAAAACATTCAGTACTTC.

The V call is TRBV5-6, the J call TRBJ1-1; possibly TRBD1 for D (5 bases). This CDR3 has 16 residues. CDR1 and CDR2 (germline): SGHDT, YYEEEE. V was shortened by 7 bases and J by 6 bases, with 25 bases between the two germline ends. In DNA, the CDR3 is TGTGCCAGCTATCCCCGGGGGTCCAGGGAGAGATCTGAAGCTTTCTTT. Translation: CASYPRGSRERSEAFF.

Only one count was recorded for this clone. The chain uses TRBV4-2 and TRBJ2-1; D ambiguous. CDR1 is LGHNA and CDR2 is YNFKEQ in the germline V gene. CDR3 length equals 13 residues. The V end lost 5 bases, the J end lost 4 bases, and 9 bases lay between the germline ends. The CDR3 region has the DNA TGTGCCAGCAGCTCATACACGTACAATGAGCAGTTCTTC. Translating gives CASSSYTYNEQFF.

CDR3: CASSTRLSVSSYEQYF. DNA of the CDR3: TGTGCCAGCAGTACCCGACTCTCCGTAAGCTCCTACGAGCAGTACTTC. The V gene is TRBV27, the J gene TRBJ2-7; D gene ambiguous. CDR1 and CDR2 from the germline V gene are MNHEY and SMNVEV (reference sequence). The CDR3 extends over 16 amino acids. V gave up 5 bases and J gave up 0 bases, with 17 bases separating them.

This clone was found a few times. The rearrangement links TRBV5-1 to TRBJ2-7; 7 bases agree with TRBD2. With V trimmed by 3 bases and J by 0 bases, 3 bases remained unmatched. Germline assignment: CDR1 SGHRS and CDR2 YFSETQ. This CDR3 comprises 14 residues. The CDR3: CASSWGTTSYEQYF. As DNA, the CDR3 is TGCGCCAGCAGCTGGGGGACTACCTCCTACGAGCAGTACTTC. Full variable domain (missing parts from reference TRBV5-1 and TRBJ2-7): KAGVTQTPRYLIKTRGQQVTLSCSPISGHRSVSWYQQTPGQGLQFLFEYFSETQRNKGNFPGRFSGRQFSNSRSEMNVSTLELGDSALYLCASSWGTTSYEQYFGPGTRLTVT.

This clone was detected a few times. This CDR3 reads CASSQDSNNQPQHF. As DNA, the CDR3 is TGTGCCAGCAGCCAGGACTCCAACAATCAGCCCCAGCATTTT. The J gene is TRBJ1-5, the V gene TRBV5-5; D remains ambiguous. The CDR3 runs 14 residues. CDR1 is SGHKS, CDR2 YYEKEE, per germline (reference sequence). Between the trimmed V and J ends, which lost 4 bases and 3 bases, there was a span of 11 bases.

This sequence joins TRBV7-8 and TRBJ1-2; possibly TRBD1 for D (6 bases). Germline CDR1 reads SGHVS; CDR2 reads FQNEAQ. The length of the CDR3 is 16 residues. V lost 4 bases and J lost 2, with 17 bases in between. Here the CDR3 DNA reads TGTGCCAGCAGCTACCCGGGACAAGAAGTAAACTATGGCTACACCTTC. Its translation is CASSYPGQEVNYGYTF.

The genes are TRBV5-1 and TRBJ2-7; D is ambiguous. This CDR3 is 14 amino acids long. The ends were cut back, 0 bases at V and 0 bases at J, with 7 bases in the middle. The germline gives CDR1 SGHRS, CDR2 YFSETQ. The CDR3 nucleotides are TGCGCCAGCAGCTTGGCTCCGGGCTCCTACGAGCAGTACTTC. Its translation: CASSLAPGSYEQYF.

V and J are TRBV29-1 and TRBJ1-2; no definite D call. This CDR3 is built from 12 residues. The V end was cut by 3 bases, the J end by 2 bases, with 7 bases between. Germline-derived CDR1 and CDR2 are SQVTM and ANQGSEA. Written as DNA, the CDR3 is TGCAGCGTTGACACAGAGAACTATGGCTACACCTTC. It is translated as CSVDTENYGYTF.

V is TRBV19 and J is TRBJ1-3; tentative D call: TRBD1 (6 bases). The V end was cut by 0 bases, the J end by 0 bases, with 6 bases between. There are 15 residues in the CDR3. CDR1 is LNHDA, CDR2 SQIVND, per germline (reference sequence). CDR3 residues: CASSIEGGSGNTIYF. The CDR3 coding sequence is TGTGCCAGTAGTATAGAAGGGGGCTCTGGAAACACCATATATTTT.

The genes are TRBV19 and TRBJ1-2; 7 nucleotides match TRBD1. CDR3 length: 14 amino acids. The germline V gene has CDR1 LNHDA and CDR2 SQIVND (reference sequence). V was clipped by 4 bases and J by 0 bases; unmatched bases: 2. The CDR3 nucleotides read TGTGCCAGTAGTAGGGACAGTACTAACTATGGCTACACCTTC. Encoded protein: CASSRDSTNYGYTF.

DNA for the CDR3: TGTGCCAGCAGCGAGATCTACAGGGCAGGGAACACTGAAGCTTTCTTT. Residues: CASSEIYRAGNTEAFF. The chain uses TRBV7-9 and TRBJ1-1; maybe TRBD1 (6 bases). The CDR3 totals 16 residues. V was cut by 5 bases and J by 1 base, with 17 bases left in between. Germline CDR1 and CDR2: SEHNR and FQNEAQ (reference sequence). The full variable domain, completed using reference TRBV7-9 and TRBJ1-1, is DTGVSQNPRHKITKRGQNVTFRCDPISEHNRLYWYRQTLGQGPEFLTYFQNEAQLEKSRLLSDRFSAERPKGSFSTLEIQRTEQGDSAMYLCASSEIYRAGNTEAFFGQGTRLTVV.